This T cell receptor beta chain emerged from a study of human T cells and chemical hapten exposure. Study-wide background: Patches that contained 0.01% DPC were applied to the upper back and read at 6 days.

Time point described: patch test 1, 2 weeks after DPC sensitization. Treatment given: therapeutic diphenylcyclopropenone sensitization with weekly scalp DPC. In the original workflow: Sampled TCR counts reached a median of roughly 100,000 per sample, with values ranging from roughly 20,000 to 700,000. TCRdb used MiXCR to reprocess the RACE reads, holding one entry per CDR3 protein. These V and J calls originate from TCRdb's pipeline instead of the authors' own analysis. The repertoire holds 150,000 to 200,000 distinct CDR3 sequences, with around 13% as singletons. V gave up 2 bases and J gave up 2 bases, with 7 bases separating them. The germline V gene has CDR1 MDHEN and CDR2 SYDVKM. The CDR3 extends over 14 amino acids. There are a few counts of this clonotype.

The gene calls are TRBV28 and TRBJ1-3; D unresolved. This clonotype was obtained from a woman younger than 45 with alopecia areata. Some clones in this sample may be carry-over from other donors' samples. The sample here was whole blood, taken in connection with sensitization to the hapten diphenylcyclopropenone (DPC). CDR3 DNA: TGTGCCAGCAGTTTAAGCATCCCTGGAAACACCATATATTTT. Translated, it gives CASSLSIPGNTIYF.